The 27 T cell receptor beta chains below were found in one sample sequenced in a study of shared clonotypes between healthy human individuals. TCRdb's copy holds only in-frame clones and misses some; the assay was immunoSEQ multiplex PCR. The sample contains around 2.5 million clones, 80% to 95% of which appear only once. The sample consisted of naive CD4+ T cells from PBMCs. Regarding subset: CD45RA+ positively selected. The source of these receptors is a man between 18 and 35 years old in good health. Some clones in this sample may be carry-over from other donors' samples.

The gene calls are TRBV10-3 and TRBJ1-1; D may be TRBD1 (5 bases). Trimming shortened V by 7 bases and J by 5 bases, and 17 bases separated the two germline ends. This CDR3 spans 14 amino acids. The germline V gene encodes CDR1 ENHRY and CDR2 SYGVKD. DNA for the CDR3: TGTGCCATCACCCAGGACCAGGAGGGGACTGAAGCTTTCTTT. It specifies CAITQDQEGTEAFF.

The gene calls are TRBV19 and TRBJ1-2, with D perhaps TRBD1 (5 bases). V lost 1 base, J lost 8 bases, and 14 bases lay in between. Germline V gene data show CDR1 as LNHDA and CDR2 as SQIVND (reference sequence). There are 14 residues in the CDR3. The CDR3 DNA is TGTGCCAGTAGTATAGCGGCCAGGGACCCCGGCTACACCTTC. This gives the protein CASSIAARDPGYTF.

The chain uses TRBV11-3 and TRBJ1-3; possibly TRBD1 for D (5 bases). The V end was cut by 4 bases, the J end by 0 bases, with 25 bases between. In germline, CDR1 is SGHNT, CDR2 YENEEA. The CDR3 loop spans 20 amino acids. The CDR3 here is CASSYSGTELPLYSGNTIYF. CDR3 coding DNA: TGTGCCAGCAGCTATTCCGGGACGGAGTTACCTCTCTACTCTGGAAACACCATATATTTT. Full variable domain (missing parts from reference TRBV11-3 and TRBJ1-3): EAGVVQSPRYKIIEKKQPVAFWCNPISGHNTLYWYLQNLGQGPELLIRYENEEAVDDSQLPKDRFSAERLKGVDSTLKIQPAELGDSAVYLCASSYSGTELPLYSGNTIYFGEGSWLTVV.

The table lists this clone with a count of one. Other nucleotide sequences from this sample produce the same CDR3. This chain joins TRBV5-1 and TRBJ2-5; 12 bases are a match to TRBD2. Germline-derived CDR1 and CDR2 are SGHRS and YFSETQ. CDR3 length equals 16 residues. The trim removed 0 bases at V and 2 bases at J, leaving 2 bases unmatched. The CDR3 DNA reads TGCGCCAGCAGCTTGGCCGGGACTAGCGGGCAAGAGACCCAGTACTTC. Protein: CASSLAGTSGQETQYF.

The chain carries TRBV27 and TRBJ2-7, with TRBD2 as a possible D gene (5 bases). This CDR3 comprises 17 residues. The V and J ends lost 5 bases and 3 bases respectively, with 23 bases between them. Germline-derived CDR1 and CDR2 are MNHEY and SMNVEV (reference sequence). The CDR3 nucleotides read TGTGCCAGCAGTCCCCTGTTCGTAGCGAGAACCTTCTACGAGCAGTACTTC. Amino acid sequence: CASSPLFVARTFYEQYF.

The gene calls are TRBV9 and TRBJ1-1; no clear D. CDR1 and CDR2 (germline): SGDLS, YYNGEE. V dropped 2 bases and J dropped 4 bases, with 21 bases sitting between them. The CDR3 consists of 17 residues. The CDR3 here is CASSVLPTPLRGTEAFF. CDR3 DNA sequence: TGTGCCAGCAGCGTTTTACCGACACCACTGCGGGGCACTGAAGCTTTCTTT.

CDR3 coding DNA: TGTGCCAGCAGCCCTGGGACCGGGGGACTTACCCTCTGGAGAAACGAAAAACTGTTTTTT. Amino acids: CASSPGTGGLTLWRNEKLFF. The chain couples TRBV7-3 to TRBJ1-4; D might be TRBD1 (5 bases). From germline, CDR1 is SGHTA and CDR2 FQGTGA. Trimming left V 5 bases short and J 8 bases short, with 33 bases between. This CDR3 is built from 20 residues.

This clone was found once. V and J are TRBV27 and TRBJ2-7, with 8 bases matching TRBD1. Trimming removed 8 bases from V and 4 bases from J; junction bases left unmatched: 13. The germline CDR1 and CDR2 sequences are MNHEY and SMNVEV (reference sequence). The CDR3 spans 15 residues. CDR3 sequence (DNA): TGTGCCAGCTCGTCTTCCAGGGGGCGCTGGTACGAGCAGTACTTC. Translating it yields CASSSSRGRWYEQYF.

This clone was seen only a few times. This sequence joins TRBV28 and TRBJ1-2, with TRBD1 matching over 7 bases. The CDR3 consists of 16 residues. With 1 base clipped from V and 8 bases from J, the junction kept 13 bases outside the gene matches. Germline assignment: CDR1 MDHEN and CDR2 SYDVKM. CDR3 DNA sequence: TGTGCCAGCAGTTTATCCTGGGACAGCTCCATCCTGGGCTACACCTTC. Its protein is CASSLSWDSSILGYTF.

The CDR3 region is CASSVGGRDGNEQFF. CDR3 nucleotide sequence: TGTGCCAGCAGCGTAGGTGGGCGGGATGGGAATGAGCAGTTCTTC. V and J are TRBV9 and TRBJ2-1, with D possibly being TRBD2 (6 bases). Trimming took off 0 bases at V and 7 bases at J, with 14 bases between the two ends. The CDR3 consists of 15 residues. The germline CDR1 and CDR2 sequences are SGDLS and YYNGEE.

This clone was observed once. The chain carries TRBV7-9 and TRBJ1-4, with 9 bases aligning to TRBD1. CDR3 length equals 15 residues. The V gene end was trimmed by 5 bases and the J gene end by 5 bases; junction bases not matched to a gene: 6. The V gene's germline CDR1 is SEHNR and CDR2 FQNEAQ (reference sequence). The CDR3 DNA reads TGTGCCAGCAGCCTCGGACAGGGGAGAAATGAAAAACTGTTTTTT. The encoded protein is CASSLGQGRNEKLFF.

The CDR3 reads CASSNLGQGVDEAFF. DNA for the CDR3: TGTGCCAGCAGTAACCTGGGACAGGGGGTGGATGAAGCTTTCTTT. The V call is TRBV28, the J call TRBJ1-1, with 11 bases identical to TRBD1. Losses at the gene ends were 5 bases for V and 7 bases for J; bases not matched to a gene: 9. Germline V gives CDR1 MDHEN, CDR2 SYDVKM. The CDR3 sequence is 15 residues long.

Regarding this clone: The sample has other DNA sequences that encode this CDR3 too. The chain employs TRBV11-2 and TRBJ2-3; unclear D gene. CDR3 length: 12 residues. CDR1 and CDR2 (germline): SGHAT, FQNNGV. V lost 1 base, J lost 6 bases, and 5 bases lay in between. The CDR3 DNA follows: TGTGCCAGCAGCTTAGTGGGGGATACGCAGTATTTT. Encoded protein: CASSLVGDTQYF. Using reference TRBV11-2 and TRBJ2-3 for the parts outside the CDR3, the full variable domain is EAGVAQSPRYKIIEKRQSVAFWCNPISGHATLYWYQQILGQGPKLLIQFQNNGVVDDSQLPKDRFSAERLKGVDSTLKIQPAKLEDSAVYLCASSLVGDTQYFGPGTRLTVL.

The chain joins TRBV28 to TRBJ2-1, with 8 bases identical to TRBD2. Looked up from germline, CDR1 is MDHEN and CDR2 is SYDVKM. The J segment lost 6 bases and the V segment lost 3 bases, leaving 13 bases of the junction unmatched. The CDR3 is 17 residues long. CDR3 residues: CASSFLSFTSGTNEQFF. The CDR3 DNA sequence: TGTGCCAGCAGTTTTTTGTCCTTCACTAGCGGAACCAATGAGCAGTTCTTC.

The chain uses TRBV18 and TRBJ2-7; TRBD2 aligns across 7 bases. This CDR3 is 15 amino acids long. Germline loops: CDR1 KGHSH, CDR2 LQKENI. Trimming took 1 base from V and 2 from J; bases not matched to a gene: 5. CDR3 sequence (DNA): TGTGCCAGCTCACCACTCCCGGGACTAACCTACGAGCAGTACTTC. Amino acid sequence: CASSPLPGLTYEQYF. The full variable domain, with the rest looked up from reference TRBV18 and TRBJ2-7, is NAGVMQNPRHLVRRRGQEARLRCSPMKGHSHVYWYRQLPEEGLKFMVYLQKENIIDESGMPKERFSAEFPKEGPSILRIQQVVRGDSAAYFCASSPLPGLTYEQYFGPGTRLTVT.

The chain uses TRBV5-4 and TRBJ1-1, with TRBD1 identical over 9 bases. The CDR3 loop spans 15 amino acids. CDR1 and CDR2 (germline): SGHNT, YYREEE (reference sequence). Losses at the gene ends were 4 bases for V and 3 bases for J; bases not matched to a gene: 7. CDR3 region: CASSPGTGWDTEAFF. Here the CDR3 DNA reads TGTGCCAGCAGCCCGGGGACAGGGTGGGACACTGAAGCTTTCTTT. The full variable domain, its missing parts supplied by reference TRBV5-4 and TRBJ1-1, is ETGVTQSPTHLIKTRGQQVTLRCSSQSGHNTVSWYQQALGQGPQFIFQYYREEENGRGNFPPRFSGLQFPNYSSELNVNALELDDSALYLCASSPGTGWDTEAFFGQGTRLTVV.

V and J are TRBV5-6 and TRBJ1-1; D is unclear. Germline CDR1 SGHDT, CDR2 YYEEEE. V lost 5 bases and J lost 1, with 12 bases in between. This CDR3 is built from 14 residues. CDR3 amino acids: CASRKQLPNTEAFF. Here the CDR3 DNA reads TGTGCCAGCAGGAAACAGCTTCCGAACACTGAAGCTTTCTTT.

V usage is TRBV6-6 and J usage is TRBJ2-7; D is undetermined. Trimming shortened V by 7 bases and J by 0 bases, and 13 bases separated the two germline ends. CDR1 and CDR2 from the germline V gene are MNHNY and SVGAGI (reference sequence). The CDR3 is 14 residues long. CDR3 residues: CASNDISFSYEQYF. CDR3 DNA sequence: TGTGCCAGCAACGACATCTCGTTCTCCTACGAGCAGTACTTC.

In its sample, this clone was seen once. V usage is TRBV28 and J usage is TRBJ2-3; 10 bases are shared with TRBD2. V lost 6 bases, J lost 4 bases, and 7 bases stayed unmatched. Germline CDR1 reads MDHEN; CDR2 reads SYDVKM. CDR3 length: 15 residues. The CDR3 DNA reads as TGTGCCAGCAGACCACTAGCGGGATTCGCAGATACGCAGTATTTT. It codes for CASRPLAGFADTQYF.

V gene TRBV7-2 combines with J gene TRBJ2-5; 10 positions match TRBD1. CDR1 is SGHTA, CDR2 FQGNSA, per germline. This CDR3 has 16 residues. The V segment lost 5 bases and the J segment 4 bases; nucleotides outside the gene matches: 10. The CDR3 loop is CASSPIGTGAGETQYF. For the CDR3, the DNA is TGTGCCAGCAGCCCCATAGGGACAGGGGCTGGAGAGACCCAGTACTTC. Full variable domain (missing parts from reference TRBV7-2 and TRBJ2-5): GAGVSQSPSNKVTEKGKDVELRCDPISGHTALYWYRQSLGQGLEFLIYFQGNSAPDKSGLPSDRFSAERTGGSVSTLTIQRTQQEDSAVYLCASSPIGTGAGETQYFGPGTRLLVL.

The chain has TRBV7-3 and TRBJ2-1; possibly TRBD2 for D (5 bases). V was cut by 1 base and J by 1 base, with 8 bases left in between. The germline gives CDR1 SGHTA, CDR2 FQGTGA. The CDR3 has 15 residues. Written as DNA, the CDR3 is TGTGCCAGCAGCTTAAAACTAGATTCCTACAATGAGCAGTTCTTC. Translating gives CASSLKLDSYNEQFF.

On this clone: This same CDR3 is encoded by further DNA sequences in the sample. The chain links TRBV19 to TRBJ2-7; TRBD2 matches at 8 bases. The CDR3 length is 14 residues. Germline trimming cut 3 bases from V and 3 bases from J; bases unmatched to any gene: 4. Germline CDR1 is LNHDA and CDR2 is SQIVND (reference sequence). The CDR3 nucleotides are TGTGCCAGTAGTATCGGGAGCGGGAGCTACGAGCAGTACTTC. Translated: CASSIGSGSYEQYF.

The rearrangement links TRBV19 to TRBJ2-7; D ambiguous. The CDR3 is made up of 13 amino acids. Germline lookup yields CDR1 LNHDA and CDR2 SQIVND (reference sequence). V lost 7 bases and J 1 base, leaving 11 bases between the germline ends. CDR3 region: CASNMGLSYEQYF. The CDR3 DNA sequence: TGTGCCAGTAACATGGGCTTGTCCTACGAGCAGTACTTC.

Here the CDR3 DNA reads TGTGCCAGCAAAGACAGGTTCGGCTCTGGGGCCAACGTCCTGACTTTC. This encodes CASKDRFGSGANVLTF. The V call is TRBV28, the J call TRBJ2-6, with a tentative D call TRBD1 (6 bases). In germline, CDR1 is MDHEN, CDR2 SYDVKM. This CDR3 has 16 residues. Trimming took off 7 bases at V and 0 bases at J, with 13 bases between the two ends.

This chain uses TRBV11-1 with TRBJ2-1; D is possibly TRBD2 (6 bases). Deletions cut 5 bases from V and 4 bases from J, with 15 bases between. The CDR3 has 15 residues. Germline V gives CDR1 SGHAT, CDR2 FQDESV (reference sequence). CDR3 protein: CASSPRVAAYNEQFF. The CDR3 DNA reads as TGTGCCAGCAGCCCCAGGGTAGCGGCTTACAATGAGCAGTTCTTC.

The chain combines TRBV28 with TRBJ2-7; 8 nucleotides align to TRBD1. CDR3 size: 17 residues. J gave up 0 bases and V 4 bases, and 11 bases lay outside the gene matches. CDR1 and CDR2 from the germline V gene are MDHEN and SYDVKM. CDR3 bases: TGTGCCAGCAGTTCCCCAACGCAGGGGGCAGGCTCCTACGAGCAGTACTTC. Its protein product is CASSSPTQGAGSYEQYF.

V and J are TRBV11-3 and TRBJ2-3, with 11 bases lining up with TRBD2. V shed 1 base and J 4 bases; nucleotides not matched to a gene: 7. The germline gives CDR1 SGHNT, CDR2 YENEEA. There are 17 residues in the CDR3. In nucleotides, the CDR3 is TGTGCCAGCAGCTTAGGTCGCCTAGCGGGAGGTGCAGATACGCAGTATTTT. Translated: CASSLGRLAGGADTQYF.